The 17 T cell receptor beta chains below come from one sample, sequenced in a study of blood T cell repertoires in COVID-19. The method was immunoSEQ multiplex PCR; TCRdb's version includes in-frame clones alone and lacks a portion of them. Among 90,000 to 130,000 clones listed, approximately 82% were seen once. Sample: peripheral blood. These receptors all come from a woman over 75 with acute or convalescent COVID-19.

The chain uses TRBV6-5 and TRBJ2-3; D may be TRBD2 (5 bases). CDR1 MNHEY and CDR2 SVGAGI come from the germline V gene. The CDR3 is made up of 16 amino acids. Trimming took off 4 bases at V and 2 bases at J, with 16 bases between the two ends. CDR3 region: CASSSQRSISTDTQYF. CDR3 coding DNA: TGTGCCAGCAGTTCCCAGCGGAGCATTTCCACAGATACGCAGTATTTT.

The V gene is TRBV27, the J gene TRBJ1-6; 8 positions match TRBD1. The junction had 19 bases not matched to a gene; V was cut back by 7 bases and J by 17 bases. The length of the CDR3 is 15 residues. Germline V gives CDR1 MNHEY, CDR2 SMNVEV (reference sequence). The CDR3 is CASTQGGAGGTRVHF. CDR3 coding DNA: TGTGCCAGCACCCAAGGTGGGGCAGGGGGCACTCGGGTCCACTTT.

The genes are TRBV28 and TRBJ1-2; 7 bases are a match to TRBD1. J was trimmed by 4 bases and V by 3 bases; bases with no gene match: 8. This CDR3 has 15 amino acids. Germline V gene lookup returns CDR1 MDHEN and CDR2 SYDVKM. CDR3 DNA sequence: TGTGCCAGCAGTTTCTCCGACAGGGACGCCTATGGCTACACCTTC. It translates to CASSFSDRDAYGYTF.

The rearrangement uses TRBV7-2 and TRBJ2-7; 10 nucleotides match TRBD2. The CDR3 is 15 amino acids. Per the germline V gene, CDR1 is SGHTA and CDR2 is FQGNSA. V dropped 4 bases and J dropped 6; count of bases not matched to a gene: 9. CDR3 sequence: CASSSSPAGGLEQYF. CDR3 nucleotides: TGTGCCAGCAGCTCCAGCCCAGCGGGAGGGCTCGAGCAGTACTTC.

The V gene is TRBV2, the J gene TRBJ2-5; 8 bases align to TRBD2. After removal of 6 bases from V and 2 bases from J, the junction contained 8 bases not matched to a gene. Germline-derived CDR1 and CDR2 are SNHLY and FYNNEI. The CDR3 loop spans 15 amino acids. CDR3 amino acids: CASRAPGLGQETQYF. CDR3 nucleotide sequence: TGTGCCAGCAGGGCCCCGGGACTAGGGCAAGAGACCCAGTACTTC.

This clone showed up just a few times. This rearrangement joins TRBV5-1 to TRBJ2-5; D uncertain. The CDR3 runs 14 residues. The germline V gene has CDR1 SGHRS and CDR2 YFSETQ. V lost 1 base and J 2 bases, leaving 9 bases between the germline ends. In DNA form, the CDR3 reads TGCGCCAGCAGCTTGACGGGTCTGCAAGAGACCCAGTACTTC. Translating it yields CASSLTGLQETQYF.

The J gene is TRBJ1-6, the V gene TRBV5-6; a possible D gene is TRBD1 (5 bases). The length of the CDR3 is 16 residues. Per germline, CDR1 SGHDT and CDR2 YYEEEE. Trimming took off 4 bases at V and 4 bases at J, with 15 bases between the two ends. CDR3 bases: TGTGCCAGCAGCCCTCGGGCAGGGAGGTATAATTCACCCCTCCACTTT. Translation: CASSPRAGRYNSPLHF.

The chain is built from TRBV18 and TRBJ1-4; D not resolved. Germline CDR1 is KGHSH and CDR2 is LQKENI. The CDR3 loop spans 14 amino acids. V was trimmed by 2 bases and J by 8 bases, leaving 12 bases between them. CDR3 nucleotides: TGTGCCAGCTCACCATTTAGGGAGGCCGAAAAACTGTTTTTT. It specifies CASSPFREAEKLFF.

The J gene is TRBJ2-3, the V gene TRBV5-1; D perhaps matches TRBD2 (5 bases). The germline V gene encodes CDR1 SGHRS and CDR2 YFSETQ. V gave up 0 bases and J gave up 1 base, with 12 bases separating them. The CDR3 length is 16 residues. The CDR3 nucleotides are TGCGCCAGCAGCTTGGGTCCAGAGGGTGGCACAGATACGCAGTATTTT. Translation gives CASSLGPEGGTDTQYF. The variable domain in full, with the rest retrieved from reference TRBV5-1 and TRBJ2-3, is KAGVTQTPRYLIKTRGQQVTLSCSPISGHRSVSWYQQTPGQGLQFLFEYFSETQRNKGNFPGRFSGRQFSNSRSEMNVSTLELGDSALYLCASSLGPEGGTDTQYFGPGTRLTVL.

The V gene is TRBV2, the J gene TRBJ1-2; possibly TRBD1 for D (5 bases). This CDR3 has 13 amino acids. V dropped 6 bases and J dropped 2 bases, with 10 bases sitting between them. CDR1 is SNHLY and CDR2 is FYNNEI in the germline V gene. This CDR3 reads CASRGGTNYGYTF. Here the CDR3 DNA reads TGTGCCAGCAGGGGGGGAACAAACTATGGCTACACCTTC.

The rearrangement links TRBV28 to TRBJ2-7, with a weak D call TRBD2 (6 bases). Germline V gives CDR1 MDHEN, CDR2 SYDVKM. CDR3 size: 14 residues. The germline V and J ends were trimmed by 6 bases and 7 bases, with 19 bases remaining between them. The CDR3 loop is CASRSGTGRGEQYF. The CDR3 coding sequence is TGTGCCAGCAGATCCGGGACTGGTAGGGGTGAGCAGTACTTC. Looking up the rest from reference TRBV28 and TRBJ2-7 gives the full variable domain: DVKVTQSSRYLVKRTGEKVFLECVQDMDHENMFWYRQDPGLGLRLIYFSYDVKMKEKGDIPEGYSVSREKKERFSLILESASTNQTSMYLCASRSGTGRGEQYFGPGTRLTVT.

The gene calls are TRBV18 and TRBJ2-7; 7 bases align to TRBD1. V was clipped by 2 bases and J by 3 bases; unmatched bases: 10. Germline-derived CDR1 and CDR2 are KGHSH and LQKENI. The CDR3 is 16 amino acids. For the CDR3, the DNA is TGTGCCAGCTCACCAGGGAGACAGGGTGGTGGCTACGAGCAGTACTTC. Translating gives CASSPGRQGGGYEQYF.

This chain uses TRBV3-1 (or the pseudogene TRBV3-2) with TRBJ2-1; 8 positions agree with TRBD2. With 4 bases clipped from V and 2 bases from J, the junction kept 4 bases outside the gene matches. The V gene's germline CDR1 is LGHDT and CDR2 YNNKEL (reference sequence). This CDR3 has 15 residues. CDR3 DNA sequence: TGTGCCAGCAGCCCGACGGGGGGGCCCTACAATGAGCAGTTCTTC. It translates to CASSPTGGPYNEQFF.

This sequence joins TRBV5-4 and TRBJ2-1, with a possible D match to TRBD1 (6 bases). This CDR3 comprises 15 residues. In germline, CDR1 is SGHNT, CDR2 YYREEE (reference sequence). V lost 0 bases and J 4 bases, leaving 11 bases between the germline ends. The CDR3 spells CASSLVGQGYNEQFF. Written as DNA, the CDR3 is TGTGCCAGCAGCTTGGTTGGTCAGGGGTACAATGAGCAGTTCTTC.

The J gene is TRBJ1-1, the V gene TRBV6-4; D gene uncertain. Germline CDR1 is MRHNA and CDR2 is SNTAGT. The CDR3 runs 13 residues. Deletions cut 6 bases from V and 6 bases from J, with 14 bases between. The CDR3 DNA sequence: TGTGCCAGCAGCAACACGGGAGGCGCTGAAGCTTTCTTT. Translating it yields CASSNTGGAEAFF.

The rearrangement joins TRBV13 to TRBJ2-1, with D perhaps TRBD1 (5 bases). Per germline, CDR1 PRHDT and CDR2 FYEKMQ (reference sequence). The V end was cut by 0 bases, the J end by 12 bases, with 12 bases between. The CDR3 spans 13 residues. For the CDR3, the DNA is TGTGCCAGCAGCTTAGGAGGGGTGAGAGGGCAGTTCTTC. This gives the protein CASSLGGVRGQFF.

The genes are TRBV6-5 and TRBJ1-1; possibly TRBD1 for D (6 bases). Trimming took 7 bases from V and 3 from J, leaving 18 bases between them. Germline CDR1 reads MNHEY; CDR2 reads SVGAGI. CDR3 length: 15 amino acids. Written as DNA, the CDR3 is TGTGCCAGCATCAGGGGTTGGGGGCTCGACACTGAAGCTTTCTTT. This gives the protein CASIRGWGLDTEAFF.